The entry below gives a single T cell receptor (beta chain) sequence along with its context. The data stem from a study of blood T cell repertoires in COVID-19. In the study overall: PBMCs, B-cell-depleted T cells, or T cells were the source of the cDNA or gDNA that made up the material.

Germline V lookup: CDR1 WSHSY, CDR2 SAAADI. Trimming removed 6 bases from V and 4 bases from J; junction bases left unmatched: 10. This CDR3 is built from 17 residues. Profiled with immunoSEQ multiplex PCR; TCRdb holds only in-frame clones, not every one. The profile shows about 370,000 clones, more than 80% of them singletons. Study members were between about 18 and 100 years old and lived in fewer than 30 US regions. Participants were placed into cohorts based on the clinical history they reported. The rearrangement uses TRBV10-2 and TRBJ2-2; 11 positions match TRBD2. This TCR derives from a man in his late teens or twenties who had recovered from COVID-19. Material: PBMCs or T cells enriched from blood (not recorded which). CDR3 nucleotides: TGCGCCAGCAGGAAATTAGCGGGGGGGCCTGGCACCGGGGAGCTGTTTTTT. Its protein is CASRKLAGGPGTGELFF.